What follows are 21 T cell receptor beta chains derived from one specimen sequenced in a study of T cell repertoires in cytomegalovirus infection. TCRdb re-called the reads with MiXCR, one entry per CDR3 protein. Of about 920,000 distinct CDR3 sequences in the sample, around 32% were seen once. The antigens of these receptors remain unknown. The sequenced sample was cultured CD8+ T cells from PBMCs, obtained from culture after CMV antigen stimulation. Receptors were obtained from a human donor in good health (CMV status not recorded). Some clones in this sample may be carry-over from other donors' samples.

Written as DNA, the CDR3 is TGTGCCAGCAGTGAAACTTCCGGAAGCCCCTACAATGAGCAGTTCTTC. Translation: CASSETSGSPYNEQFF. The chain links TRBV6-1 to TRBJ2-1; D is uncertain. The CDR3 spans 16 residues. V lost 2 bases to trimming and J lost 2 bases, with 13 bases between them. Germline V lookup: CDR1 MNHNS, CDR2 SASEGT.

The J gene is TRBJ1-2, the V gene TRBV10-3; TRBD1 matches at 9 bases. J lost 4 bases, V lost 3 bases, and 12 bases had no gene match. The CDR3 has 17 amino acids. Germline CDR1 reads ENHRY; CDR2 reads SYGVKD. DNA of the CDR3: TGTGCCATCAGTGAAAAAAAGGGCGGGACAGGGATCTATGGCTACACCTTC. This translates into CAISEKKGGTGIYGYTF.

The genes are TRBV27 and TRBJ1-1, with D possibly matching TRBD1 (6 bases). CDR3 size: 14 residues. V was pared by 6 bases and J by 1 base, with 12 bases between. Per the germline V gene, CDR1 is MNHEY and CDR2 is SMNVEV (reference sequence). The CDR3 reads CASSRTEWNTEAFF. CDR3 nucleotides: TGTGCCAGCAGCCGGACAGAATGGAACACTGAAGCTTTCTTT.

This clonotype showed up just a few times. V gene TRBV6-4 combines with J gene TRBJ2-5; 10 nucleotides align to TRBD2. Germline CDR1 is MRHNA and CDR2 is SNTAGT. The CDR3 consists of 16 residues. The trim removed 4 bases at V and 4 bases at J, leaving 9 bases unmatched. CDR3 sequence reads: CASSGLAGVMGETQYF. CDR3 bases: TGTGCCAGCAGTGGTCTAGCGGGGGTCATGGGAGAGACCCAGTACTTC.

V usage is TRBV7-6 and J usage is TRBJ2-5; 7 positions agree with TRBD1. Trimming cost V 2 bases and J 4 bases; bases outside gene matches: 7. The CDR3 totals 15 residues. The germline V gene has CDR1 SGHVS and CDR2 FNYEAQ. The CDR3 reads CASSLTQAGGETQYF. The CDR3 bases are TGTGCCAGCAGCTTAACTCAGGCAGGGGGAGAGACCCAGTACTTC.

The sample holds many counts of this clonotype. The chain recombines TRBV12-5 with TRBJ1-1; D unclear. Germline V CDR1 and CDR2: LGHNT, FRNRAP. V shed 7 bases and J shed 5 bases, with 17 bases lying between them. The CDR3 covers 14 residues. The CDR3 DNA reads as TGTGCTAGTGTTCCCGATGGGATTAGGACTGAAGCTTTCTTT. Translating gives CASVPDGIRTEAFF.

CDR3 in amino acids: CASSPTGGWYTGELFF. As DNA, the CDR3 is TGTGCCAGCAGTCCCACCGGCGGGTGGTACACCGGGGAGCTGTTTTTT. The chain is built from TRBV27 and TRBJ2-2, with D tentatively TRBD2 (5 bases). V lost 5 bases, J lost 3 bases, and 16 bases lay in between. The length of the CDR3 is 16 residues. The germline gives CDR1 MNHEY, CDR2 SMNVEV (reference sequence).

This clonotype was found a few times. The chain combines TRBV4-2 with TRBJ2-1; possibly TRBD2 for D (6 bases). Germline CDR1 and CDR2: LGHNA and YNFKEQ. The CDR3 spans 15 residues. V lost 0 bases and J 3 bases, leaving 9 bases between the germline ends. The CDR3 nucleotides read TGTGCCAGCAGCCAAGATGTGGGACTCTACAATGAGCAGTTCTTC. Protein product: CASSQDVGLYNEQFF.

This clonotype came up many times. The chain employs TRBV12-3 or TRBV12-4 and TRBJ1-4; D is undetermined. The CDR3 is 15 amino acids. The V gene lost 3 bases and the J gene lost 4 bases, with 12 bases spanning the gap. The CDR3 reads CASSFRAGDNEKLFF. CDR3 bases: TGTGCCAGCAGTTTTAGGGCAGGAGATAATGAAAAACTGTTTTTT.

The chain uses TRBV19 and TRBJ1-1; no clear D gene. CDR1 is LNHDA, CDR2 SQIVND, per germline (reference sequence). The ends were cut back, 3 bases at V and 1 base at J, with 6 bases in the middle. The CDR3 sequence is 13 residues long. Here the CDR3 DNA reads TGTGCCAGTAGTATGAGCAGGAACACTGAAGCTTTCTTT. Its translation is CASSMSRNTEAFF.

V and J are TRBV10-3 and TRBJ2-3; the match to TRBD2 covers 12 bases. The CDR3 consists of 18 residues. Losses at the gene ends were 7 bases for V and 1 base for J; bases not matched to a gene: 12. The germline gives CDR1 ENHRY, CDR2 SYGVKD. The CDR3 spells CAITSRTSGVSGTDTQYF. DNA for the CDR3: TGTGCCATCACCTCCCGGACTAGCGGGGTTTCAGGCACAGATACGCAGTATTTT.

A few counts support this clonotype. The chain is built from TRBV27 and TRBJ1-2, with unresolved D. V lost 4 bases, J lost 4 bases, and 10 bases lay in between. The CDR3 consists of 13 residues. Germline values: CDR1 MNHEY, CDR2 SMNVEV (reference sequence). DNA for the CDR3: TGTGCCAGCAGTTCGCCAAGGACCTATGGCTACACCTTC. Protein product: CASSSPRTYGYTF.

The chain uses TRBV6-2 or TRBV6-3 and TRBJ2-2; the D is unclear. This CDR3 region has 15 residues. Germline assignment: CDR1 MNHEY and CDR2 SVGEGT. Trimming took off 0 bases at V and 2 bases at J, with 7 bases between the two ends. CDR3 in DNA: TGTGCCAGCAGTTACTCGCCAGTTAACACCGGGGAGCTGTTTTTT. Protein product: CASSYSPVNTGELFF.

In its sample, this clonotype was seen a few times. The chain recombines TRBV29-1 with TRBJ1-4; tentative D call: TRBD1 (5 bases). The V gene's germline CDR1 is SQVTM and CDR2 ANQGSEA. The CDR3 is 13 residues long. The V end was cut by 6 bases, the J end by 8 bases, with 16 bases between. For the CDR3, the DNA is TGCAGCGTGGAAATCAGGGAGCGGGAAAAACTGTTTTTT. The encoded protein is CSVEIREREKLFF.

This clonotype was detected many times. The V and J genes are TRBV7-8 and TRBJ1-3, with D maybe TRBD1 (5 bases). Trimming removed 5 bases from V and 1 base from J, with 12 bases in between. Per germline, CDR1 SGHVS and CDR2 FQNEAQ. CDR3 length: 15 residues. DNA of the CDR3: TGTGCCAGCAGCCTCCAGGACAAGTCTGGAAACACCATATATTTT. Protein: CASSLQDKSGNTIYF.

This chain uses TRBV7-9 with TRBJ1-2; D gene unclear. There are 13 residues in the CDR3. Germline V CDR1 and CDR2: SEHNR, FQNEAQ (reference sequence). V was pared by 5 bases and J by 4 bases, with 11 bases between. The CDR3 loop reads CASSEGNVYGYTF. The CDR3 DNA reads TGTGCCAGCAGCGAGGGTAACGTCTATGGCTACACCTTC.

This clonotype was seen repeatedly, ten times or more. The rearrangement joins TRBV4-3 to TRBJ2-1; possibly TRBD1 for D (5 bases). The CDR3 spans 14 residues. Deletions cut 2 bases from V and 8 bases from J, with 13 bases between. The germline CDR1 and CDR2 sequences are LGHNA and YSLEER. CDR3 sequence reads: CASSQSQGRDEQFF. The DNA of the CDR3 is TGCGCCAGCAGCCAAAGCCAGGGTAGAGATGAGCAGTTCTTC.

The V call is TRBV24-1, the J call TRBJ1-3; D call uncertain. Germline assignment: CDR1 KGHDR and CDR2 SFDVKD. V was trimmed by 5 bases and J by 3 bases, leaving 7 bases between them. The CDR3 is made up of 13 amino acids. The CDR3 protein is CATSGRIGNTIYF. The DNA for the CDR3 is TGTGCCACCAGTGGCCGGATTGGAAACACCATATATTTT.

This clonotype was picked up a small number of times. The chain recombines TRBV7-9 with TRBJ2-2; D might be TRBD1 (7 bases). V lost 7 bases, J lost 4 bases, and 16 bases lay in between. Germline V gene sequence: CDR1 SEHNR, CDR2 FQNEAQ (reference sequence). This CDR3 contains 15 residues. CDR3 in DNA: TGTGCCAGCACCTCCAGGGGGGCAGGCACCGGGGAGCTGTTTTTT. Translated: CASTSRGAGTGELFF.

The chain combines TRBV7-9 with TRBJ1-1; D might be TRBD1 (6 bases). The germline V gene has CDR1 SEHNR and CDR2 FQNEAQ (reference sequence). V was trimmed by 5 bases and J by 5 bases, leaving 21 bases between them. This CDR3 comprises 16 residues. For the CDR3, the DNA is TGTGCCAGCAGCCCGAGTCCACATACAGGGAGGACTGAAGCTTTCTTT. Protein sequence: CASSPSPHTGRTEAFF.

Here the CDR3 DNA reads TGTGCCAGCAGCTCCAGTTGGGGTGAAAAACTGTTTTTT. As protein: CASSSSWGEKLFF. The rearrangement links TRBV7-8 to TRBJ1-4; D unresolved. This CDR3 has 13 amino acids. Deletions cut 4 bases from V and 7 bases from J, with 10 bases between. Germline-derived CDR1 and CDR2 are SGHVS and FQNEAQ.